This TCR beta chain originates from a study of shared clonotypes between healthy human individuals. Looking at the study overall: CD4 naive and memory got three plates each, CD8 naive two, CD8 memory one. Study outcomes and limitations: Between a handful of donors, naive CD4 clonotypes were shared at a level of approximately 5%. Expectations were that clonotype sharing among donors would be affected by sequencing depth.

Both subsets, CD45RA+ naive and CD45RA-negative memory, were split from the CD4+ cells. Sequencing used immunoSEQ multiplex PCR; TCRdb keeps in-frame clones, though not all of them. Of about 670,000 clones in the sample, less than 80% are singletons; the top ten hold less than 2%. Worth noting for this clone: The target antigen is unknown.

CDR3 length: 17 amino acids. Trimming took 3 bases from V and 0 from J, leaving 18 bases between them. In germline, CDR1 is LNHNV, CDR2 YYDKDF (reference sequence). The sequence was collected from a woman aged 25 to 39 in good health. Specimen: memory CD4+ T cells sorted from blood. Subset meaning: CD45RA-negative fraction. The gene calls are TRBV15 and TRBJ2-7, with a tentative D call TRBD1 (5 bases). This CDR3 reads CATSSISQGKLSYEQYF. The CDR3 nucleotides read TGTGCCACCAGCAGCATAAGTCAGGGCAAACTCTCCTACGAGCAGTACTTC.